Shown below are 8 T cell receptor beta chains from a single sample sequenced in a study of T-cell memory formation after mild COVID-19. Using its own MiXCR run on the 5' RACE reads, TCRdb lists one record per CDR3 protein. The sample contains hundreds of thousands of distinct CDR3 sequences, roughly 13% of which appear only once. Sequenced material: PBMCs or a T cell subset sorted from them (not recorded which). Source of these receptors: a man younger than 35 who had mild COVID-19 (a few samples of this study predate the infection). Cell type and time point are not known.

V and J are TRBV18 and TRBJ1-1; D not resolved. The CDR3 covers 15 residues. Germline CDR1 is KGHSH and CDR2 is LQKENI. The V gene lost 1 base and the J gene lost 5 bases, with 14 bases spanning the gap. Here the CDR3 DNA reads TGTGCCAGCTCACCACGCACCGGGGTGGGGACTGAAGCTTTCTTT. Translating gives CASSPRTGVGTEAFF.

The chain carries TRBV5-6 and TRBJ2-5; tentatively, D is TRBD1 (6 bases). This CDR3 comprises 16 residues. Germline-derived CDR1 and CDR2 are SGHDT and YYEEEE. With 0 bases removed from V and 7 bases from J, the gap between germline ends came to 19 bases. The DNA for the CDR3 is TGTGCCAGCAGCTTGGATCGGGCAGCGCCCAGGGGGACCCAGTACTTC. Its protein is CASSLDRAAPRGTQYF.

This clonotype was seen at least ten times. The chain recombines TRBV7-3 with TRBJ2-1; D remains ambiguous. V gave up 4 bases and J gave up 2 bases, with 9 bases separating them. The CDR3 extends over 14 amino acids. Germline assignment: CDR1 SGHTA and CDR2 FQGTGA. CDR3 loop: CASSSGPTYNEQFF. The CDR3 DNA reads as TGTGCCAGCAGCTCCGGACCGACCTACAATGAGCAGTTCTTC.

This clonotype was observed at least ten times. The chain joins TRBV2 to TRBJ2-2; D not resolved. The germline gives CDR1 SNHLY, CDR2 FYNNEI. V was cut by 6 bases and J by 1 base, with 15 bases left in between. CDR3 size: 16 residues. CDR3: CASRQRLGRNTGELFF. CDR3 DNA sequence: TGTGCCAGCAGGCAGCGTTTGGGTAGGAACACCGGGGAGCTGTTTTTT.

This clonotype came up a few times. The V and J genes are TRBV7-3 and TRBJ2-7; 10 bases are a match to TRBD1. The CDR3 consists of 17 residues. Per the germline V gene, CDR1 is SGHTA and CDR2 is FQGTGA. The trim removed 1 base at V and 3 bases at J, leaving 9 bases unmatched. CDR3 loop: CASSLNQTGGVSYEQYV. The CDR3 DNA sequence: TGTGCCAGCAGCTTAAACCAGACAGGGGGCGTTAGCTACGAGCAGTACGTC.

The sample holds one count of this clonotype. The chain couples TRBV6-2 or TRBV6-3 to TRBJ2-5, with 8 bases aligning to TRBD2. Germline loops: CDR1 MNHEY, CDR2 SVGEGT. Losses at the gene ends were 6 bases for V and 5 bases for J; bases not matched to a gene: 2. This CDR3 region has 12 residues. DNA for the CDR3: TGTGCCAGCAGGTGGACTAGCGAGACCCAGTACTTC. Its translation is CASRWTSETQYF.

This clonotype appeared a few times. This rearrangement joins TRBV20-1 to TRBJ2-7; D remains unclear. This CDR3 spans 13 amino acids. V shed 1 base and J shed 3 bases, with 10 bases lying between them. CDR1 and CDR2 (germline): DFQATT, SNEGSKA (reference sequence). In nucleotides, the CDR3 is TGCAGTGCTAGAGTGCGCGGAAACTACGAGCAGTACTTC. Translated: CSARVRGNYEQYF.

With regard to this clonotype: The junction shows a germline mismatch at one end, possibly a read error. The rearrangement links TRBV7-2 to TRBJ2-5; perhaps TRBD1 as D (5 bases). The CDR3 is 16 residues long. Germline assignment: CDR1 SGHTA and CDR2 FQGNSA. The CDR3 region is CASSLGSPQLTALLDF. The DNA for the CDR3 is TGTGCCAGCAGCTTAGGGTCCCCCCAACTGACAGCCCTTTTGGACTTC.